This T cell receptor beta chain was obtained from a study of blood T cell repertoires in COVID-19. Study context: There were acute and convalescent COVID-19 samples, and they came from the United States, Italy and Spain.

Study processing details: Reference gene primers were amplified, and this amplification served to estimate nucleated cell counts. Sequencing was performed with immunoSEQ multiplex PCR; in TCRdb, only in-frame clones are kept and a portion is missing. The V and J calls and clone size were taken over from that table, and D and trimming were inferred from the DNA. The sample holds roughly 140,000 clones, approximately 90% seen once. V lost 0 bases and J lost 6; bases outside the gene matches: 11. The germline V gene encodes CDR1 LNHNV and CDR2 YYDKDF (reference sequence). The CDR3 runs 17 residues. The clonotype was recovered from a woman in her 70s with acute or convalescent COVID-19. The chain has TRBV15 and TRBJ2-3; 8 bases are shared with TRBD2. Sequencing was carried out using peripheral blood. As DNA, the CDR3 is TGTGCCACCAGCAGAGAAGGAGCGGGGGCAGGACTGGATACGCAGTATTTT. Translation gives CATSREGAGAGLDTQYF.